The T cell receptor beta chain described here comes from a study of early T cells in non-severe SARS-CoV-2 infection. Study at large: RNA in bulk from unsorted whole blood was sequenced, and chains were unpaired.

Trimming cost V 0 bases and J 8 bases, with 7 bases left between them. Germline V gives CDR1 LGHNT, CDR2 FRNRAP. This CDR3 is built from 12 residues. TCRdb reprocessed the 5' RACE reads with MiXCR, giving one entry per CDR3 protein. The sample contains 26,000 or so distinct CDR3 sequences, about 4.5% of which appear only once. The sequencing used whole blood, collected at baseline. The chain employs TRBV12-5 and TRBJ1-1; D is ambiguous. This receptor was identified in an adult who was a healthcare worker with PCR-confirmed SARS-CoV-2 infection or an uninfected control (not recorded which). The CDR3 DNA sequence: TGTGCTAGTGGTTTGGTACGAGTGGAAGCTTTCTTT. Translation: CASGLVRVEAFF.